This T cell receptor (beta chain) emerged from a study of tumor-infiltrating lymphocytes in localized non-small cell lung cancer. Overall study context: Each patient gave resected tumor and non-adjacent uninvolved lung tissue. The study, taken as a whole, reports: TCRbeta sequencing showed higher T cell infiltration in tumors than uninvolved lung. Different pieces of the same tissue were used for each assay.

Measured with immunoSEQ multiplex PCR; TCRdb has only the in-frame clones, and not every one. The sample includes approximately 17,000 clones, approximately 70% seen only once; the top ten take about a tenth. In the case of this clone: Antigen unknown.

CDR1 is LNHNV and CDR2 is YYDKDF in the germline V gene (reference sequence). This CDR3 spans 13 amino acids. V shed 4 bases and J shed 0 bases, with 6 bases lying between them. Sequencing was carried out using lung tumor tissue. The chain joins TRBV15 to TRBJ1-1; D remains unclear. The sequence was collected from a human donor with non-small cell lung cancer. CDR3 in amino acids: CATSTTMNTEAFF. The CDR3 region has the DNA TGTGCCACCAGCACTACTATGAACACTGAAGCTTTCTTT.